This T cell receptor (beta chain) is drawn from a study of cytomegalovirus exposure and HLA in healthy donors. Study context: Early released data had 65 million to 100 million unique TCRs, all coming from HLA-typed donors. Broader study findings: Researchers reported in a later analysis that a missense DCLRE1C variant was tied to TCR beta V- and J-gene trimming. Later analysis suggested most CMV-associated TCR beta chains were HLA-restricted.

This clone came up a few times. Its antigen is as yet unknown. This CDR3 comprises 14 residues. J lost 4 bases, V lost 6 bases, and 6 bases had no gene match. Germline CDR1 SNHLY, CDR2 FYNNEI. Primers: 60 Vbeta forward and 13 Jbeta reverse. Some clones are missing from TCRdb's copy, which holds only in-frame ones; the method was immunoSEQ multiplex PCR. This sample yields approximately 190,000 clones, of which more than 80% are seen a single time; 2% to 3% belongs to the top ten. The J gene is TRBJ1-5, the V gene TRBV2, with 7 bases aligning to TRBD1. The sequence derives from a woman aged 50 to 65 in good health and CMV-seropositive. The specimen sequenced was PBMCs. The DNA of the CDR3 is TGTGCCAGCAGGATCAGGGGGACGAATCAGCCCCAGCATTTT. This translates into CASRIRGTNQPQHF.